Listed here are 9 T cell receptor beta chains from one sample, sequenced in a study of type 1 and type 2 diabetes patients. Amplification started from genomic DNA. Amplification of the beta chain CDR3 used 30 forward and 13 reverse multiplex primers. TCRdb independently ran MiXCR on the multiplex PCR reads; one entry per CDR3 protein. This sample has 250,000 to 300,000 distinct CDR3 sequences, with around 47% found just once. The sequencing sample was made of peripheral blood mononuclear cells (PBMCs). The receptors derive from a man younger than 30 with type 2 diabetes.

The chain combines TRBV12-3 or TRBV12-4 with TRBJ2-7; D is undetermined. The CDR3 covers 14 residues. V gave up 4 bases and J gave up 2 bases, with 12 bases separating them. CDR3 in amino acids: CASSYLDGAYEQYF. The DNA for the CDR3 is TGTGCCAGCAGTTACCTGGACGGAGCCTACGAGCAGTACTTC.

The V call is TRBV29-1, the J call TRBJ2-1; no clear D. Trimming cost V 4 bases and J 6 bases, with 7 bases left between them. Germline values: CDR1 SQVTM, CDR2 ANQGSEA. CDR3 size: 11 residues. Here the CDR3 reads CSVGLFNEQFF. Here the CDR3 DNA reads TGCAGCGTTGGACTCTTCAATGAGCAGTTCTTC.

V gene TRBV2 combines with J gene TRBJ1-4; TRBD1 aligns across 7 bases. Germline loops: CDR1 SNHLY, CDR2 FYNNEI. Unmatched junction bases numbered 10, after V lost 6 bases and J lost 0 bases. The CDR3 runs 17 residues. CDR3 sequence: CASSDPDRATTNEKLFF. CDR3 sequence (DNA): TGTGCCAGCAGCGACCCTGACAGGGCTACAACTAATGAAAAACTGTTTTTT.

The count of this clonotype is one. The rearrangement links TRBV5-1 to TRBJ2-2, with TRBD2 matching 8 bases. This CDR3 is 16 amino acids long. Per germline, CDR1 SGHRS and CDR2 YFSETQ. The J segment lost 0 bases and the V segment lost 2 bases, leaving 3 bases of the junction unmatched. The CDR3 nucleotides read TGCGCCAGCAGCTTAACTAGCGGTTCGAACACCGGGGAGCTGTTTTTT. It specifies CASSLTSGSNTGELFF.

This rearrangement joins TRBV6-2 or TRBV6-3 to TRBJ1-5; D is uncertain. The CDR3 consists of 14 residues. V lost 2 bases, J lost 3 bases, and 8 bases lay in between. Looked up from germline, CDR1 is MNHEY and CDR2 is SVGEGT. Here the CDR3 DNA reads TGTGCCAGCAGTTACCGGCACCCCAATCAGCCCCAGCATTTT. Its translation is CASSYRHPNQPQHF.

There are a few counts of this clonotype. The J gene is TRBJ2-1, the V gene TRBV10-1; a possible D gene is TRBD2 (5 bases). This CDR3 has 14 residues. CDR1 and CDR2 from the germline V gene are WNHNN and SYGVQD (reference sequence). With 4 bases removed from V and 8 bases from J, the gap between germline ends came to 15 bases. CDR3 region: CASSGGGFLHEQFF. DNA for the CDR3: TGCGCCAGCAGTGGTGGAGGTTTTCTTCATGAGCAGTTCTTC.

This clonotype was observed a handful of times. The V gene is TRBV14, the J gene TRBJ1-1, with a tentative D call TRBD1 (6 bases). The germline V and J ends were trimmed by 0 bases and 4 bases, with 12 bases remaining between them. The CDR3 loop spans 15 amino acids. Germline V gene data show CDR1 as SGHDN and CDR2 as FVKESK. The CDR3 sequence: CASSQDRGRSTEAFF. The DNA for the CDR3 is TGTGCCAGCAGCCAAGACAGGGGAAGGAGCACTGAAGCTTTCTTT.

The chain uses TRBV7-6 and TRBJ2-3, with 11 bases fitting TRBD2. Germline CDR1 reads SGHVS; CDR2 reads FNYEAQ. V was clipped by 3 bases and J by 2 bases; unmatched bases: 4. This CDR3 is built from 16 residues. CDR3 sequence: CASSLGLAENTDTQYF. CDR3 bases: TGTGCCAGCAGCTTGGGACTAGCGGAAAACACAGATACGCAGTATTTT.

This clonotype was observed many times. This chain's CDR3 is CASSDSVYGYTF. The CDR3 bases are TGTGCCAGCAGTGACAGTGTCTATGGCTACACCTTC. The chain uses TRBV2 and TRBJ1-2, with D unclear. The CDR3 is made up of 12 amino acids. Trimming shortened V by 3 bases and J by 4 bases, and 6 bases separated the two germline ends. Germline CDR1 is SNHLY and CDR2 is FYNNEI.